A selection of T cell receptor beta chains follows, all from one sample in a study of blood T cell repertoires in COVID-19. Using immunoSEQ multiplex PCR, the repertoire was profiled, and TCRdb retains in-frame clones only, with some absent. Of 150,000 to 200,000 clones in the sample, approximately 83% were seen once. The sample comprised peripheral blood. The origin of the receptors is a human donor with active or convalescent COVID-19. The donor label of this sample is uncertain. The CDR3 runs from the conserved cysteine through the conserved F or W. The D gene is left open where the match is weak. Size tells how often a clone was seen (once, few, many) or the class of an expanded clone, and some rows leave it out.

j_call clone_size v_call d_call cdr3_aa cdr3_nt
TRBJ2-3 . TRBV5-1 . CASSPGVADTQYF TGCGCCAGCAGCCCCGGAGTTGCAGATACGCAGTATTTT
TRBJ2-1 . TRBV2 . CASTSGPDFRRGNEQFF TGTGCCAGCACCTCCGGCCCTGACTTTAGAAGGGGAAATGAGCAGTTCTTC
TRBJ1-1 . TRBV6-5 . CASSRGTWGTTEAFF TGTGCCAGCAGCCGCGGGACGTGGGGCACCACTGAAGCTTTCTTT
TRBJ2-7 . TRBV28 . CASSFRPDEQYF TGTGCCAGCAGTTTCCGTCCAGATGAGCAGTACTTC
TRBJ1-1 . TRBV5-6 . CASSGAGDRREAFF TGTGCCAGCAGCGGAGCAGGGGACCGGCGTGAAGCTTTCTTT
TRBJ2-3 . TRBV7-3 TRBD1 CASSSQGKDRGPDTQYF TGTGCCAGCAGCTCCCAAGGGAAAGACAGGGGACCAGATACGCAGTATTTT
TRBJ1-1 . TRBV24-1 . CATSDSRARLGAFF TGTGCCACCAGTGATTCTAGAGCCAGACTAGGAGCTTTCTTT
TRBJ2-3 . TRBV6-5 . CATSPTGADTQYF TGTGCCACCTCCCCAACGGGGGCAGATACGCAGTATTTT
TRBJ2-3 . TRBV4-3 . CASSLAYTDTQYF TGCGCCAGCAGCCTAGCCTACACAGATACGCAGTATTTT
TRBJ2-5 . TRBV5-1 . CASSFEETQYF TGCGCCAGCAGCTTCGAAGAGACCCAGTACTTC
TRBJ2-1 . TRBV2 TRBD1 CASSLGQGTYNEQFF TGTGCCAGCAGTCTCGGACAGGGAACCTACAATGAGCAGTTCTTC
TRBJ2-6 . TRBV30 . CAWSAGRAGANVLTF TGTGCCTGGAGTGCAGGCAGAGCTGGGGCCAACGTCCTGACTTTC
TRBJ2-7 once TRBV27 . CASSPETGEQYF TGTGCCAGCAGTCCCGAGACGGGGGAGCAGTACTTC
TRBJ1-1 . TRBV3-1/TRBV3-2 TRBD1 CASSRTGQGTEAFF TGTGCCAGCAGCCGAACGGGACAGGGCACTGAAGCTTTCTTT
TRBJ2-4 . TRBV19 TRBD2 CASSNRISGGAQYF TGTGCCAGTAGCAATAGGATCAGCGGGGGGGCCCAGTACTTC
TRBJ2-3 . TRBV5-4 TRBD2 CASSLHLAGRADTQYF TGTGCCAGCAGCCTACATCTAGCGGGGAGAGCAGATACGCAGTATTTT
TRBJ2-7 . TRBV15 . CATSTTKGGSYEQYF TGTGCCACCAGCACCACCAAGGGGGGGAGCTACGAGCAGTACTTC
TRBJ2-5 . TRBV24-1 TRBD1 CATSDQSGTGDFETQYF TGTGCCACCAGTGACCAGTCCGGGACAGGGGATTTTGAGACCCAGTACTTC
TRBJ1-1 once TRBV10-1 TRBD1 CASSSSMPSTGAVGTEAFF TGCGCCAGCAGTTCTTCAATGCCTTCGACAGGGGCGGTAGGCACTGAAGCTTTCTTT
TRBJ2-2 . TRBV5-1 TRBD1 CASSDGQGGTGELFF TGCGCCAGCAGTGACGGACAGGGAGGTACCGGGGAGCTGTTTTTT
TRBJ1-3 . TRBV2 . CASSEQGTNSGNTIYF TGTGCCAGCTCGGAACAGGGAACCAACTCTGGAAACACCATATATTTT
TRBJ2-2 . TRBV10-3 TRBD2 CAISESPGLAKNTGELFF TGTGCCATCAGTGAGTCGCCGGGACTAGCGAAAAACACCGGGGAGCTGTTTTTT
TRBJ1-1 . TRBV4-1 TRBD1 CASSQGQIMNTEAFF TGCGCCAGCAGCCAGGGACAGATAATGAACACTGAAGCTTTCTTT
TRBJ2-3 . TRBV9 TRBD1 CASSAGQTGFIDTQYF TGTGCCAGCAGCGCCGGTCAGACAGGGTTCATAGATACGCAGTATTTT
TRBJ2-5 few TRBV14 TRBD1 CASSQWTGVYQETQYF TGTGCCAGCAGCCAGTGGACAGGGGTCTATCAAGAGACCCAGTACTTC
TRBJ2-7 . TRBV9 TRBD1 CASSVARDSTYEQYF TGTGCCAGCAGCGTAGCCCGGGACAGCACCTACGAGCAGTACTTC
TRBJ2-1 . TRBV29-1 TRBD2 CSVARGLAGGNEQFF TGCAGCGTCGCTCGGGGACTAGCGGGGGGCAATGAGCAGTTCTTC
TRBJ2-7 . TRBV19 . CASSAGPFSYEQYF TGTGCCAGTAGTGCGGGTCCTTTCTCCTACGAGCAGTACTTC
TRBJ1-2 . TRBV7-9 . CAGAGPGYTF TGTGCCGGAGCGGGTCCCGGCTACACCTTC
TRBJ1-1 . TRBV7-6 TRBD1 CASSDRQGNTEAFF TGTGCCAGCAGCGACAGACAGGGGAACACTGAAGCTTTCTTT
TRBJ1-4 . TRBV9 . CASSASTNRGNEKLFF TGTGCCAGCAGCGCTTCCACAAACCGGGGAAATGAAAAACTGTTTTTT
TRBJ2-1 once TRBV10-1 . CASSVSVRNEQFF TGCGCCAGCAGTGTCAGTGTAAGAAATGAGCAGTTCTTC
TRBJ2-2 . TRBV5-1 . CASSLPAGDTGELFF TGCGCCAGCAGCTTGCCAGCAGGGGACACCGGGGAGCTGTTTTTT
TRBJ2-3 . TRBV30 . CACPREIPPDTQYF TGTGCCTGCCCGAGAGAAATCCCCCCAGATACGCAGTATTTT
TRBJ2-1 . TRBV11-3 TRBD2 CASSLSGNYNEQFF TGTGCCAGCAGCTTAAGCGGGAATTACAATGAGCAGTTCTTC
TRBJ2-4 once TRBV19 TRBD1 CASSGQGENIQYF TGTGCCAGTAGCGGACAGGGGGAAAACATTCAGTACTTC
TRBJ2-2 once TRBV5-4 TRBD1 CASSYGQGAVAGELFF TGTGCCAGCAGCTACGGACAGGGGGCTGTCGCCGGGGAGCTGTTTTTT
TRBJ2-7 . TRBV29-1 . CSVEDYQGYEQYF TGCAGCGTTGAAGATTATCAGGGTTACGAGCAGTACTTC
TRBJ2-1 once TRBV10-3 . CATSWTEYNEQFF TGTGCCACTTCATGGACAGAATACAATGAGCAGTTCTTC
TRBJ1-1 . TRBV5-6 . CASSLGGNTEAFF TGTGCCAGCAGCTTGGGAGGGAACACTGAAGCTTTCTTT